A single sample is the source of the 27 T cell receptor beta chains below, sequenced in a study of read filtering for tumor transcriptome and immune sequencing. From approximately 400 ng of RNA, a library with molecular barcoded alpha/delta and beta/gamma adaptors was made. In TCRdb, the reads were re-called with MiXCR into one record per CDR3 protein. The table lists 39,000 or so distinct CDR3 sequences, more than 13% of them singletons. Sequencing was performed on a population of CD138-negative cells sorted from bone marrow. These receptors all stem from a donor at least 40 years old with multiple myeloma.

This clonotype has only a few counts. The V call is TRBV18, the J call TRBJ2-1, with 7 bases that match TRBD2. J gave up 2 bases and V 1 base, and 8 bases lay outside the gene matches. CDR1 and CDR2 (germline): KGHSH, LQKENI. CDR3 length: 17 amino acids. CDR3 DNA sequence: TGTGCCAGCTCACCACTAATGCTCCGGGGGGCCTACAATGAGCAGTTCTTC. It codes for CASSPLMLRGAYNEQFF.

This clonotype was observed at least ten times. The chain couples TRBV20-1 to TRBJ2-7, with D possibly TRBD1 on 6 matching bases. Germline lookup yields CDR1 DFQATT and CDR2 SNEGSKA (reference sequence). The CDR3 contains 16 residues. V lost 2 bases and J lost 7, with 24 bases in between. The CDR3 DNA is TGCAGTGCTAGACAATTTGGGGGCTCCTCCCCGCTAGAGCAGTACTTC. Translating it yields CSARQFGGSSPLEQYF.

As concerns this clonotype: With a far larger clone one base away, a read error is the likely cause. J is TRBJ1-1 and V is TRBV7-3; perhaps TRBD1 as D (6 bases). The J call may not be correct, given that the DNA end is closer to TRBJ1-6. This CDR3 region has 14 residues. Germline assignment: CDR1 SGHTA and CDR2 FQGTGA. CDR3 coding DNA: TGTGCCAGCAGCTCGAGAGGGGGGGGCCCACCCCTCCACTTT. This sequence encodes CASSSRGGGPPLHF.

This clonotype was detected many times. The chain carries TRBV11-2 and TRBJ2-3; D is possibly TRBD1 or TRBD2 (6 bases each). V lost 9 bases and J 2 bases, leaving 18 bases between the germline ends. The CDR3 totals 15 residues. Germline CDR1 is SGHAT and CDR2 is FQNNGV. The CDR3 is CASKGGAGFTDTQYF. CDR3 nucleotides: TGTGCCAGTAAAGGGGGAGCGGGCTTCACAGATACGCAGTATTTT.

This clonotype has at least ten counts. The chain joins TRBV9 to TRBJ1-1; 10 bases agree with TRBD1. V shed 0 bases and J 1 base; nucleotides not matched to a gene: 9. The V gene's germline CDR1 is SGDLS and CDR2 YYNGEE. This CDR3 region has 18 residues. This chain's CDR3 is CASSVGTGGAKGNTEAFF. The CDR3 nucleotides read TGTGCCAGCAGCGTAGGGACAGGGGGGGCAAAGGGGAACACTGAAGCTTTCTTT.

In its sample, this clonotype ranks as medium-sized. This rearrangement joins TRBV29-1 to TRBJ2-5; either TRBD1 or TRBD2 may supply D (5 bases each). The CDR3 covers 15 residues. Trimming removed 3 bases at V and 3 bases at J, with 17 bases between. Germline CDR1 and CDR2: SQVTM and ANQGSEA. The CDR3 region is CSVDYRDGLKETQYF. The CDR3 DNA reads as TGCAGCGTTGACTACCGGGACGGCCTCAAAGAGACCCAGTACTTC.

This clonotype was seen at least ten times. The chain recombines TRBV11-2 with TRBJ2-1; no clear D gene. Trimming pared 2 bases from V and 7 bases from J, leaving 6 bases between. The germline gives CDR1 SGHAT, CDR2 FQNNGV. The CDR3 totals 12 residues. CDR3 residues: CASSLSANEQFF. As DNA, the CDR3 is TGTGCCAGCAGCTTATCTGCTAATGAGCAGTTCTTC.

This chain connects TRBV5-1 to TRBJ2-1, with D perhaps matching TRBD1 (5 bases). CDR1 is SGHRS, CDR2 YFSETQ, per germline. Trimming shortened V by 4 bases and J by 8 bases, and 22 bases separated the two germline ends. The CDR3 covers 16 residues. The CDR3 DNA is TGCGCCAGCAGCCCCCCCCGACAGCTTACGTACGATGAGCAGTTCTTC. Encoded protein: CASSPPRQLTYDEQFF.

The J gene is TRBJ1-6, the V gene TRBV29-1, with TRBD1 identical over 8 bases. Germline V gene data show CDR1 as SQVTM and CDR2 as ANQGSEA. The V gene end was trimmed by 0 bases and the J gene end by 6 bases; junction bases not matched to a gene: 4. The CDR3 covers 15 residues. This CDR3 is CSVEDRTGLNSPLHF. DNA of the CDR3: TGCAGCGTTGAAGACCGGACAGGGCTTAATTCACCCCTCCACTTT.

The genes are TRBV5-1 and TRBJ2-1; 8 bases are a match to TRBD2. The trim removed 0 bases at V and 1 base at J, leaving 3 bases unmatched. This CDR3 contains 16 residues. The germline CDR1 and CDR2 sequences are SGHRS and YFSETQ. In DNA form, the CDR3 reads TGCGCCAGCAGCTTGGTTGCGGGAGGATCCTACAATGAGCAGTTCTTC. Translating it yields CASSLVAGGSYNEQFF.

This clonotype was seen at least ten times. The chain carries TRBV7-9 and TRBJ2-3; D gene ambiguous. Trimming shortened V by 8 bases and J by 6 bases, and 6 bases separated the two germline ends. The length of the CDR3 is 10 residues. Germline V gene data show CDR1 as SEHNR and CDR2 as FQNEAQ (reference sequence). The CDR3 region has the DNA TGTGCCAGCGCGTTTGATACGCAGTATTTT. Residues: CASAFDTQYF.

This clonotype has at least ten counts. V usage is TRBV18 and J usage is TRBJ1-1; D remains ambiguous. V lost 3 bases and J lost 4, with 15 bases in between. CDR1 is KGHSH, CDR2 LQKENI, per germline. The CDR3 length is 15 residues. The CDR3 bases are TGTGCCAGCTCACCCCGGAAAAAGGTGGGCACTGAAGCTTTCTTT. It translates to CASSPRKKVGTEAFF.

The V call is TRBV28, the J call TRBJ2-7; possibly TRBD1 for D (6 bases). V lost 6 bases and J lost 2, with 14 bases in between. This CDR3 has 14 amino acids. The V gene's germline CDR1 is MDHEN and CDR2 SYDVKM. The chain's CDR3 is CASSPGTGTYEQYF. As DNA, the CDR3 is TGTGCCAGCAGCCCAGGTACAGGGACCTACGAGCAGTACTTC.

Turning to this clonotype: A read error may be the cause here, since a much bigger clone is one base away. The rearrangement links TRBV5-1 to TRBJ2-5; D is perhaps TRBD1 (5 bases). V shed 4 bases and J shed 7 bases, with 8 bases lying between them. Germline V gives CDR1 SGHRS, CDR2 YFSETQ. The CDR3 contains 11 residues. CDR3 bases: TGCGCCAGCAGCAGGGGCGGGACCCAGTACTTC. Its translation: CASSRGGTQYF. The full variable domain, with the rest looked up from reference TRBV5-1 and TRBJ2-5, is KAGVTQTPRYLIKTRGQQVTLSCSPISGHRSVSWYQQTPGQGLQFLFEYFSETQRNKGNFPGRFSGRQFSNSRSEMNVSTLELGDSALYLCASSRGGTQYFGPGTRLLVL.

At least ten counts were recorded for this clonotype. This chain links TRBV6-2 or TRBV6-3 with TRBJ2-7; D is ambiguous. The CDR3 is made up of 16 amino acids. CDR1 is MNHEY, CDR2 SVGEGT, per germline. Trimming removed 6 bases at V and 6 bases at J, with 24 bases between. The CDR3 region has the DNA TGTGCCAGCAGCAAACATCCGGTTCTGGGGAAGAGCGAGCAGTACTTC. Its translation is CASSKHPVLGKSEQYF.

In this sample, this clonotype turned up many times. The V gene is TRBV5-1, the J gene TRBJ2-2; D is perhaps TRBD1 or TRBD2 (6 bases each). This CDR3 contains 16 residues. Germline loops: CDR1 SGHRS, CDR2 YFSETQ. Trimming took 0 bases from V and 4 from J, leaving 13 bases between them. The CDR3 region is CASSLAGAVGTGELFF. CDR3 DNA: TGCGCCAGCAGCTTGGCGGGGGCAGTTGGCACCGGGGAGCTGTTTTTT.

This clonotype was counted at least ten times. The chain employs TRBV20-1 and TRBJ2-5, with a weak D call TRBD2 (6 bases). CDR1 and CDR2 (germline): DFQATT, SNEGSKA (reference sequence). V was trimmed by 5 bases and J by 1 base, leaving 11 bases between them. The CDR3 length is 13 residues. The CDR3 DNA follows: TGCAGTGCTTTGGGGGGTGGCCAAGAGACCCAGTACTTC. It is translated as CSALGGGQETQYF.

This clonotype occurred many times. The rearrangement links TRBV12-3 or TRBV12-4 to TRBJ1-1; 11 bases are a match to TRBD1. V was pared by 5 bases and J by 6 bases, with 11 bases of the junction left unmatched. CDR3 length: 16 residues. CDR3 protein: CASSSRDRGMAAEAFF. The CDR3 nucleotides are TGTGCCAGCAGTAGCCGGGACAGGGGGATGGCGGCTGAAGCTTTCTTT.

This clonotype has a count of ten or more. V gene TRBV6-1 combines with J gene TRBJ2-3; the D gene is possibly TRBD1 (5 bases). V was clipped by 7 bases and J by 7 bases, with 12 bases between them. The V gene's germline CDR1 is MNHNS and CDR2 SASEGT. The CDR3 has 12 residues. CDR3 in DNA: TGTGCCAGCAATCCTAGGGGAAATACGCAGTATTTT. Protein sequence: CASNPRGNTQYF.

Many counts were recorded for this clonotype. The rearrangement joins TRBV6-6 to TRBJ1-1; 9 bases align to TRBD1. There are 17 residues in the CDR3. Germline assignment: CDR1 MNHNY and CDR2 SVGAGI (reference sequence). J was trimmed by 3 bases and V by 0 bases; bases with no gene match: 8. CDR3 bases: TGTGCCAGCAGTTACTCGATACCGGGACAGGGAGACACTGAAGCTTTCTTT. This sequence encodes CASSYSIPGQGDTEAFF.

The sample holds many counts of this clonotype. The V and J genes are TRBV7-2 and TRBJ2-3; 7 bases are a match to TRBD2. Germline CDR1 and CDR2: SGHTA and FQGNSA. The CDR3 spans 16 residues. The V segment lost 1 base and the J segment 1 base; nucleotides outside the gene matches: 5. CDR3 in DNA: TGTGCCAGCAGCTTAGGTCTGCTAGCGGGCACAGATACGCAGTATTTT. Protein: CASSLGLLAGTDTQYF.

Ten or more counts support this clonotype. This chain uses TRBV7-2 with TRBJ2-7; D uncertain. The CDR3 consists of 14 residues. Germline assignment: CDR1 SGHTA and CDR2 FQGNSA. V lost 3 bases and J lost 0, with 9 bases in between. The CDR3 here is CASSFSLASYEQYF. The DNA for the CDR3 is TGTGCCAGCAGCTTTTCTCTGGCCTCCTACGAGCAGTACTTC.

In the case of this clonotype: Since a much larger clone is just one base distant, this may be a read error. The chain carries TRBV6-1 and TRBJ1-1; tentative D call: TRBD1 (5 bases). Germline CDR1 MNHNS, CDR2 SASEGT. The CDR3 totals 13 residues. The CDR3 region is CASSGGMGTEASF. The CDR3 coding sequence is TGTGCCAGCAGTGGGGGGATGGGGACTGAAGCTTCCTTT.

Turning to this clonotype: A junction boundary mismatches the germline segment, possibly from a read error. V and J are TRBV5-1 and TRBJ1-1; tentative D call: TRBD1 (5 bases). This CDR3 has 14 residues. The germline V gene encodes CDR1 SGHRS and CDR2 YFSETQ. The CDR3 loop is CANSLAIGVVEAFF. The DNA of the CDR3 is TGCGCCAACAGCTTGGCTATAGGGGTGGTTGAAGCTTTCTTT.

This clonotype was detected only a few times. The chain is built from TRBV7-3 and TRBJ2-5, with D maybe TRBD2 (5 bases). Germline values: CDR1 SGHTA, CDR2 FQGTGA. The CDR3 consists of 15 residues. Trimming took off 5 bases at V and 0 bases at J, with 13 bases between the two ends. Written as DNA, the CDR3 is TGTGCCAGCAGCGCCAACGGGGTAGACCAAGAGACCCAGTACTTC. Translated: CASSANGVDQETQYF.

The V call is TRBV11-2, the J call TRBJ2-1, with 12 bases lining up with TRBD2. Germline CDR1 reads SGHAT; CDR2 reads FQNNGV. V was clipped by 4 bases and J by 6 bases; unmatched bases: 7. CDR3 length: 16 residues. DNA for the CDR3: TGTGCCAGCAGCTCCCGGACTAGCGGGAAACGCAATGAGCAGTTCTTC. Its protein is CASSSRTSGKRNEQFF.

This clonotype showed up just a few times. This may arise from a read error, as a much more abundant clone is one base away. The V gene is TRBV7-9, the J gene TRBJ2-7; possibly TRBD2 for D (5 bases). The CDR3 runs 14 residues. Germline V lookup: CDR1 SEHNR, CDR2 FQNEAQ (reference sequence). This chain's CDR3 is CASSLAPSDYEQDF. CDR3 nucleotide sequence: TGTGCCAGCAGCTTAGCGCCCAGTGACTACGAGCAGGACTTC.